Below are 32 T cell receptor beta chains sequenced from a single sample in a study of OX40 agonist ivuxolimab in advanced cancers. Data came from immunoSEQ multiplex PCR; TCRdb stores just in-frame clones and leaves some out. In the table there are under 95,000 clones, 87% of which are singletons. The sample here was CD4+ or CD8+ T cells sorted from blood, taken in a trial of the OX40 agonist ivuxolimab. The origin of the receptors is an adult with an advanced solid tumor such as melanoma, head and neck, liver or kidney cancer.

The chain links TRBV28 to TRBJ1-4; D is undetermined. The V end lost 1 base, the J end lost 8 bases, and 5 bases lay between the germline ends. The CDR3 loop spans 12 amino acids. Germline CDR1 reads MDHEN; CDR2 reads SYDVKM. The chain's CDR3 is CASSLLEEKLFF. CDR3 nucleotide sequence: TGTGCCAGCAGTTTATTAGAGGAAAAACTGTTTTTT.

The gene calls are TRBV5-1 and TRBJ2-1; TRBD1 aligns across 11 bases. The CDR3 spans 16 residues. V gave up 3 bases and J gave up 6 bases; unmatched junction bases: 8. Germline CDR1 SGHRS, CDR2 YFSETQ. CDR3 amino acids: CASSSRGTGGPNEQFF. The CDR3 DNA sequence: TGCGCCAGCAGCTCTCGAGGGACAGGGGGACCCAATGAGCAGTTCTTC.

V and J are TRBV11-3 and TRBJ2-1, with D maybe TRBD2 (5 bases). CDR1 SGHNT and CDR2 YENEEA come from the germline V gene. Trimming left V 10 bases short and J 5 bases short, with 18 bases between. CDR3 length: 14 residues. CDR3 loop: CATDPGSIDNEQFF. The CDR3 region has the DNA TGTGCCACCGACCCTGGGAGTATCGACAATGAGCAGTTCTTC.

The rearrangement links TRBV7-9 to TRBJ2-2, with D tentatively TRBD2 (5 bases). The CDR3 loop spans 15 amino acids. Trimming removed 3 bases from V and 6 bases from J, with 14 bases in between. Germline lookup yields CDR1 SEHNR and CDR2 FQNEAQ (reference sequence). CDR3 in DNA: TGTGCCAGCAGCTTCGGAGGTAGTCGTTCCGGGGAGCTGTTTTTT. Its protein product is CASSFGGSRSGELFF.

This clone has a handful of counts. This chain uses TRBV29-1 with TRBJ1-1; no clear D gene. The V and J ends lost 6 bases and 8 bases respectively, with 16 bases between them. Germline CDR1 and CDR2: SQVTM and ANQGSEA. The CDR3 is 12 residues long. The CDR3 loop is CSVDQEWKEAFF. In DNA form, the CDR3 reads TGCAGCGTAGACCAGGAATGGAAAGAAGCTTTCTTT.

The J gene is TRBJ2-5, the V gene TRBV7-9; D is uncertain. Germline V gene sequence: CDR1 SEHNR, CDR2 FQNEAQ (reference sequence). The V end was cut by 5 bases, the J end by 0 bases, with 10 bases between. The length of the CDR3 is 14 residues. The CDR3 DNA reads TGTGCCAGCAGCCGATGGACGGACCAAGAGACCCAGTACTTC. It translates to CASSRWTDQETQYF.

The chain is built from TRBV28 and TRBJ1-5, with no clear D. This CDR3 has 13 amino acids. Per germline, CDR1 MDHEN and CDR2 SYDVKM. The V end lost 4 bases, the J end lost 4 bases, and 8 bases lay between the germline ends. As DNA, the CDR3 is TGTGCCAGCAGTTCTACGCGGAATCAGCCCCAGCATTTT. Translating it yields CASSSTRNQPQHF.

V usage is TRBV15 and J usage is TRBJ1-2; tentatively, D is TRBD1 (5 bases). CDR3 length: 14 residues. V lost 9 bases and J lost 4, with 18 bases in between. Germline V gene lookup returns CDR1 LNHNV and CDR2 YYDKDF (reference sequence). CDR3 nucleotide sequence: TGTGCCACGGCGGAGGGGCATGCCCTCTATGGCTACACCTTC. Protein product: CATAEGHALYGYTF.

The CDR3 sequence: CASRRGDASYEQYF. CDR3 bases: TGTGCCAGCAGACGCGGCGATGCCTCTTACGAGCAGTACTTC. This chain connects TRBV6-5 to TRBJ2-7; D uncertain. The length of the CDR3 is 14 residues. V lost 6 bases, J lost 4 bases, and 16 bases lay in between. CDR1 is MNHEY, CDR2 SVGAGI, per germline.

This rearrangement joins TRBV20-1 to TRBJ2-5; possibly TRBD1 or TRBD2 for D (5 bases each). Germline values: CDR1 DFQATT, CDR2 SNEGSKA (reference sequence). The CDR3 extends over 11 amino acids. This CDR3 is CSGTPRETQYF. CDR3 nucleotide sequence: TGCTCTGGGACGCCTAGAGAGACCCAGTACTTC.

The rearrangement links TRBV5-1 to TRBJ2-7, with 8 nucleotides matching TRBD1. This CDR3 contains 14 residues. The germline V gene has CDR1 SGHRS and CDR2 YFSETQ. V dropped 6 bases and J dropped 0; count of bases not matched to a gene: 5. Here the CDR3 reads CASNAGGPSYEQYF. CDR3 nucleotides: TGCGCCAGCAACGCAGGGGGCCCCTCCTACGAGCAGTACTTC.

This chain joins TRBV2 and TRBJ2-5; D is perhaps TRBD2 (6 bases). The germline V and J ends were trimmed by 8 bases and 5 bases, with 21 bases remaining between them. There are 15 residues in the CDR3. In germline, CDR1 is SNHLY, CDR2 FYNNEI. The CDR3 sequence: CASQVGGVGMETQYF. In DNA, the CDR3 is TGTGCCAGCCAGGTCGGCGGGGTGGGAATGGAGACCCAGTACTTC.

The chain carries TRBV7-2 and TRBJ1-5; 7 positions agree with TRBD1. Trimming took 5 bases from V and 3 from J; bases not matched to a gene: 4. Germline V CDR1 and CDR2: SGHTA, FQGNSA. This CDR3 contains 14 residues. CDR3: CASSLTGYNQPQHF. DNA of the CDR3: TGTGCCAGCAGCCTGACAGGGTACAATCAGCCCCAGCATTTT.

The chain combines TRBV2 with TRBJ2-7; no clear D gene. Germline CDR1 reads SNHLY; CDR2 reads FYNNEI. The CDR3 covers 12 residues. The V end lost 4 bases, the J end lost 1 base, and 5 bases lay between the germline ends. CDR3 loop: CASSAQSYEQYF. The DNA for the CDR3 is TGTGCCAGCAGTGCCCAGTCCTACGAGCAGTACTTC.

This clone has more than one count but fewer than ten. The chain carries TRBV10-3 and TRBJ2-2; 9 bases fit TRBD1. Trimming at V came to 7 bases and at J to 5 bases, leaving 5 bases not matched to a gene. Germline V gene data show CDR1 as ENHRY and CDR2 as SYGVKD. The CDR3 length is 14 residues. DNA of the CDR3: TGTGCCATCAAGGACAGGGGAGGGACCGGGGAGCTGTTTTTT. Translating it yields CAIKDRGGTGELFF.

The gene calls are TRBV5-1 and TRBJ2-3; 11 nucleotides match TRBD2. V lost 6 bases to trimming and J lost 0 bases; unmatched junction nucleotides: 3. This CDR3 region has 15 residues. CDR1 is SGHRS and CDR2 is YFSETQ in the germline V gene. The CDR3 DNA sequence: TGCGCCAGCACACTAGCGGGGGTTAGCACAGATACGCAGTATTTT. Translation gives CASTLAGVSTDTQYF.

The CDR3 coding sequence is TGTGCCAGCAGCTTAGGGCGCCGGGGGAATGAAAAACTGTTTTTT. Translated: CASSLGRRGNEKLFF. The chain combines TRBV5-4 with TRBJ1-4, with D possibly being TRBD1 (5 bases). The CDR3 sequence is 15 residues long. V was shortened by 2 bases and J by 5 bases, with 13 bases between the two germline ends. The germline V gene encodes CDR1 SGHNT and CDR2 YYREEE (reference sequence).

With regard to this clone: The same CDR3 also results from other DNA sequences found in this sample. The rearrangement uses TRBV30 and TRBJ2-1; tentative D call: TRBD1 (5 bases). Germline V lookup: CDR1 GTSNPN, CDR2 SVGIG (reference sequence). The V and J ends lost 0 bases and 4 bases respectively, with 10 bases between them. The CDR3 has 14 amino acids. The CDR3 sequence: CAWSVGAFYNEQFF. The CDR3 DNA sequence: TGTGCCTGGAGTGTAGGGGCGTTTTACAATGAGCAGTTCTTC.

The chain has TRBV30 and TRBJ2-5; 7 bases are shared with TRBD1. The V gene's germline CDR1 is GTSNPN and CDR2 SVGIG (reference sequence). V dropped 1 base and J dropped 2; count of bases not matched to a gene: 1. The CDR3 is made up of 13 amino acids. CDR3 nucleotides: TGTGCCTGGAGTGCGGGACAGCAAGAGACCCAGTACTTC. Translated: CAWSAGQQETQYF. Using reference TRBV30 and TRBJ2-5 for the parts outside the CDR3, the full variable domain is SQTIHQWPATLVQPVGSPLSLECTVEGTSNPNLYWYRQAAGRGLQLLFYSVGIGQISSEVPQNLSASRPQDRQFILSSKKLLLSDSGFYLCAWSAGQQETQYFGPGTRLLVL.

The rearrangement uses TRBV10-3 and TRBJ2-5; no definite D call. With 0 bases removed from V and 5 bases from J, the gap between germline ends came to 7 bases. The CDR3 contains 13 residues. CDR1 is ENHRY, CDR2 SYGVKD, per germline. CDR3 sequence reads: CAISESGRETQYF. The CDR3 region has the DNA TGTGCCATCAGTGAGTCGGGTCGGGAGACCCAGTACTTC.

This rearrangement joins TRBV30 to TRBJ2-5; unclear D gene. This CDR3 is 11 amino acids long. The V end lost 1 base, the J end lost 5 bases, and 5 bases lay between the germline ends. The germline CDR1 and CDR2 sequences are GTSNPN and SVGIG (reference sequence). The CDR3 bases are TGTGCCTGGAGTGCGGCGGAGACCCAGTACTTC. It yields the protein CAWSAAETQYF.

The V and J genes are TRBV6-1 and TRBJ2-7; D is possibly TRBD2 (5 bases). CDR3 length equals 14 residues. Trimming shortened V by 7 bases and J by 1 base, and 14 bases separated the two germline ends. Germline CDR1 and CDR2: MNHNS and SASEGT. The CDR3: CASIVGLSSYEQYF. The CDR3 DNA follows: TGTGCCAGCATTGTAGGACTGAGTTCCTACGAGCAGTACTTC.

V usage is TRBV30 and J usage is TRBJ1-2; tentatively, D is TRBD1 (5 bases). The germline gives CDR1 GTSNPN, CDR2 SVGIG (reference sequence). V was trimmed by 4 bases and J by 1 base, leaving 16 bases between them. This CDR3 has 15 amino acids. The CDR3 DNA reads as TGTGCCTGGATCGGTTGGGGGACGGGTAACTATGGCTACACCTTC. Protein sequence: CAWIGWGTGNYGYTF.

The genes are TRBV28 and TRBJ1-1; D perhaps matches TRBD1 (5 bases). The germline CDR1 and CDR2 sequences are MDHEN and SYDVKM. The germline V and J ends were trimmed by 5 bases and 0 bases, with 13 bases remaining between them. The CDR3 covers 15 residues. The DNA for the CDR3 is TGTGCCAGCAGTACGTCCGGGACGGTGAACACTGAAGCTTTCTTT. This translates into CASSTSGTVNTEAFF. Full variable domain (remainder filled in from reference TRBV28 and TRBJ1-1): DVKVTQSSRYLVKRTGEKVFLECVQDMDHENMFWYRQDPGLGLRLIYFSYDVKMKEKGDIPEGYSVSREKKERFSLILESASTNQTSMYLCASSTSGTVNTEAFFGQGTRLTVV.

The rearrangement links TRBV19 to TRBJ1-5; 10 bases map to TRBD1. The CDR3 totals 15 residues. After removal of 1 base from V and 7 bases from J, the junction contained 4 bases not matched to a gene. Germline loops: CDR1 LNHDA, CDR2 SQIVND (reference sequence). CDR3 residues: CASSIVGTGVQPQHF. CDR3 sequence (DNA): TGTGCCAGTAGTATAGTCGGGACAGGGGTACAGCCCCAGCATTTT.

The chain carries TRBV2 and TRBJ1-2, with 10 bases that match TRBD1. Trimming removed 6 bases from V and 1 base from J; junction bases left unmatched: 2. Germline loops: CDR1 SNHLY, CDR2 FYNNEI. The CDR3 has 14 amino acids. CDR3 nucleotide sequence: TGTGCCAGCAGCAGGGACAGGGGTAACTATGGCTACACCTTC. Translating gives CASSRDRGNYGYTF.

The chain joins TRBV5-4 to TRBJ1-6; 9 positions agree with TRBD1. The trim removed 0 bases at V and 7 bases at J, leaving 5 bases unmatched. CDR3 size: 16 residues. From germline, CDR1 is SGHNT and CDR2 YYREEE (reference sequence). Here the CDR3 reads CASSLALDRGNSPLHF. CDR3 nucleotide sequence: TGTGCCAGCAGCTTGGCCCTGGACAGGGGAAATTCACCCCTCCACTTT.

V is TRBV9 and J is TRBJ2-7; 7 nucleotides match TRBD2. This CDR3 is 15 amino acids long. Trimming took 3 bases from V and 3 from J; bases not matched to a gene: 9. Germline V gene lookup returns CDR1 SGDLS and CDR2 YYNGEE. CDR3: CASSASSGAYYEQYF. The CDR3 DNA follows: TGTGCCAGCAGCGCGTCTAGCGGAGCCTACTACGAGCAGTACTTC.

This chain connects TRBV5-1 to TRBJ1-5; no clear D gene. Germline assignment: CDR1 SGHRS and CDR2 YFSETQ. The CDR3 length is 13 residues. Trimming removed 0 bases at V and 6 bases at J, with 7 bases between. CDR3 region: CASSLGPFQPQHF. DNA of the CDR3: TGCGCCAGCAGCTTGGGCCCTTTTCAGCCCCAGCATTTT. Full variable domain (rest looked up from reference TRBV5-1 and TRBJ1-5): KAGVTQTPRYLIKTRGQQVTLSCSPISGHRSVSWYQQTPGQGLQFLFEYFSETQRNKGNFPGRFSGRQFSNSRSEMNVSTLELGDSALYLCASSLGPFQPQHFGDGTRLSIL.

The gene calls are TRBV5-1 and TRBJ2-7; 9 bases match TRBD1. The CDR3 runs 16 residues. CDR1 is SGHRS and CDR2 is YFSETQ in the germline V gene. V lost 3 bases, J lost 3 bases, and 10 bases stayed unmatched. CDR3 nucleotides: TGCGCCAGCAGCTCCAAAACGGGACAGGGACACTACGAGCAGTACTTC. Residues: CASSSKTGQGHYEQYF.

The genes are TRBV7-9 and TRBJ1-2; TRBD1 might be the D (6 bases). The CDR3 has 18 amino acids. The germline gives CDR1 SEHNR, CDR2 FQNEAQ (reference sequence). With 1 base removed from V and 4 bases from J, the gap between germline ends came to 22 bases. The CDR3 here is CASSLEGAGAPNFYGYTF. CDR3 nucleotide sequence: TGTGCCAGCAGCTTAGAAGGGGCAGGGGCCCCTAACTTCTATGGCTACACCTTC.

This clone has only a few counts. The J gene is TRBJ2-7, the V gene TRBV18, with 9 bases aligning to TRBD2. Germline CDR1 is KGHSH and CDR2 is LQKENI. The CDR3 runs to 15 residues. With 3 bases clipped from V and 1 base from J, the junction kept 4 bases outside the gene matches. In DNA form, the CDR3 reads TGTGCCAGCTCACCTAGCGGGGGAGTGTCCTACGAGCAGTACTTC. Protein product: CASSPSGGVSYEQYF.